This entry lists 6 T cell receptor beta chains sequenced from one sample in a study of cytomegalovirus exposure and HLA in healthy donors. Profiled with immunoSEQ multiplex PCR; TCRdb holds only in-frame clones, not every one. The data contain over 150,000 clones, about 95% of them seen just once; the ten biggest clones take up 0.8% to 1%. Sequencing was carried out using PBMCs. The receptors stem from a woman aged 18-29 years in good health and CMV-seronegative.

The chain combines TRBV11-2 with TRBJ2-5; D uncertain. This CDR3 spans 15 amino acids. Germline CDR1 and CDR2: SGHAT and FQNNGV. Trimming took 1 base from V and 1 from J, leaving 10 bases between them. The CDR3 here is CASSLGVQSQETQYF. DNA of the CDR3: TGTGCCAGCAGCTTAGGTGTACAGTCCCAAGAGACCCAGTACTTC.

As DNA, the CDR3 is TGTGCCAGCAGTTTACTCGCCGGGACACGGAACACCGGGGAGCTGTTTTTT. It encodes CASSLLAGTRNTGELFF. This chain joins TRBV27 and TRBJ2-2; perhaps TRBD1 as D (6 bases). The germline V gene encodes CDR1 MNHEY and CDR2 SMNVEV (reference sequence). The germline V and J ends were trimmed by 2 bases and 1 base, with 14 bases remaining between them. The CDR3 extends over 17 amino acids.

The chain carries TRBV25-1 and TRBJ1-6; 8 nucleotides match TRBD1. The germline gives CDR1 MGHDK, CDR2 SYGVNS. Germline trimming cut 5 bases from V and 5 bases from J; bases unmatched to any gene: 5. The CDR3 is 15 amino acids. In DNA, the CDR3 is TGTGCCAGCAGTCCCTGGACAGGGAATAATTCACCCCTCCACTTT. It codes for CASSPWTGNNSPLHF.

This chain links TRBV6-5 with TRBJ1-5, with D maybe TRBD1 (5 bases). V was shortened by 5 bases and J by 3 bases, with 8 bases between the two germline ends. The CDR3 is 13 amino acids. Looked up from germline, CDR1 is MNHEY and CDR2 is SVGAGI. CDR3 residues: CASSMGHNQPQHF. The CDR3 DNA sequence: TGTGCCAGCAGTATGGGGCACAATCAGCCCCAGCATTTT.

This chain joins TRBV7-2 and TRBJ1-2; TRBD1 matches 10 bases. The germline gives CDR1 SGHTA, CDR2 FQGNSA. Trimming cost V 2 bases and J 10 bases; bases outside gene matches: 10. CDR3 size: 15 residues. The CDR3, as DNA: TGTGCCAGCAGCTTAACGACAGGGGGCGTAGTGCTCTACACCTTC. It yields the protein CASSLTTGGVVLYTF.

The rearrangement links TRBV5-1 to TRBJ2-1, with 11 nucleotides matching TRBD2. This CDR3 is 17 amino acids long. Trimming at V came to 3 bases and at J to 7 bases, leaving 12 bases not matched to a gene. The germline gives CDR1 SGHRS, CDR2 YFSETQ. The CDR3 nucleotides are TGCGCCAGCAGCTGGGGGGTACTAGCGGGGGTCTCAAATGAGCAGTTCTTC. The encoded protein is CASSWGVLAGVSNEQFF. Full variable domain (rest looked up from reference TRBV5-1 and TRBJ2-1): KAGVTQTPRYLIKTRGQQVTLSCSPISGHRSVSWYQQTPGQGLQFLFEYFSETQRNKGNFPGRFSGRQFSNSRSEMNVSTLELGDSALYLCASSWGVLAGVSNEQFFGPGTRLTVL.